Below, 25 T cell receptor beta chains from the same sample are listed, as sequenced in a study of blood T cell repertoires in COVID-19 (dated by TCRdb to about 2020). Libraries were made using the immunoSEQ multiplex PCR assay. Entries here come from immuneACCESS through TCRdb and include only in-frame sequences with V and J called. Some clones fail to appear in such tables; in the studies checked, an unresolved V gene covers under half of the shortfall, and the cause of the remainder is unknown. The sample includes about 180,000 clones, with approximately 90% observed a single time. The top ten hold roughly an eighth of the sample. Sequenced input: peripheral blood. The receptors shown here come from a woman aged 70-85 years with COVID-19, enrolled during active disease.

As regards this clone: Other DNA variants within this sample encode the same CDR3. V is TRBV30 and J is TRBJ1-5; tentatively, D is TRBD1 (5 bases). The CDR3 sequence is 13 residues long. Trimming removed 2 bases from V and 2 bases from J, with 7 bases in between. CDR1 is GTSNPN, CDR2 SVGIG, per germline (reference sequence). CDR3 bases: TGTGCCTGGAGTACCAGGGGCAATCAGCCCCAGCATTTT. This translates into CAWSTRGNQPQHF.

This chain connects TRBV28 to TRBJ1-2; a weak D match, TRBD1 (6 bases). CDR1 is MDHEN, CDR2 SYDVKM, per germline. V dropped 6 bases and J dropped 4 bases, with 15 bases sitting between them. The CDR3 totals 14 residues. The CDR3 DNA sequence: TGTGCCAGCAGGCTACAGGGAATTGGCTATGGCTACACCTTC. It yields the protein CASRLQGIGYGYTF.

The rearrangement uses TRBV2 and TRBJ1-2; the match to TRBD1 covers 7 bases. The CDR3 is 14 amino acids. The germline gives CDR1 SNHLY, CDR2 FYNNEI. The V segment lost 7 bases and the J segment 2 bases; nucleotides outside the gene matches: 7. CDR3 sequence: CASMTNRGNYGYTF. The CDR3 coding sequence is TGTGCCAGCATGACAAACAGGGGAAACTATGGCTACACCTTC.

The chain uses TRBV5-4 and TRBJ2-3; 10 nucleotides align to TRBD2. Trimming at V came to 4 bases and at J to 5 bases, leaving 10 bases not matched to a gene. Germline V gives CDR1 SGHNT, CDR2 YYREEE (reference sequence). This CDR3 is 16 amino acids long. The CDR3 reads CASSRGPSGSQDTQYF. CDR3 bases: TGTGCCAGCAGCCGAGGGCCTAGCGGGAGTCAAGATACGCAGTATTTT.

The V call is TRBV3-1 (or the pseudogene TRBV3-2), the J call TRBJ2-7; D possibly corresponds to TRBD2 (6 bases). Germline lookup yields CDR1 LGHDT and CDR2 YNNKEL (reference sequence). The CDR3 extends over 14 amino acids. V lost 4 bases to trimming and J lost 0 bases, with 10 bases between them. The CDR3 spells CASSPPGDSYEQYF. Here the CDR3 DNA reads TGTGCCAGCAGCCCCCCGGGAGACTCCTACGAGCAGTACTTC.

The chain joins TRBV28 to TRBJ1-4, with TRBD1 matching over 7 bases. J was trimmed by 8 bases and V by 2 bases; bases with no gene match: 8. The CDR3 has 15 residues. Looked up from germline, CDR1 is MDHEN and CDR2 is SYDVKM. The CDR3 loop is CASSLEQGKGEKLFF. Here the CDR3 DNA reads TGTGCCAGCAGTTTAGAACAGGGGAAAGGCGAAAAACTGTTTTTT.

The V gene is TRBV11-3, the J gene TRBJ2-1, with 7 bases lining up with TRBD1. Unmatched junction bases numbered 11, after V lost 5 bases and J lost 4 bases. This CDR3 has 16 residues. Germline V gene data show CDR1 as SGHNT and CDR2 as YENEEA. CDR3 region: CASSERTGGVYNEQFF. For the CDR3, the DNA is TGTGCCAGCAGCGAAAGGACAGGTGGGGTTTACAATGAGCAGTTCTTC. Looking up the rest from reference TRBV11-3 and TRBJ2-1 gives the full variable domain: EAGVVQSPRYKIIEKKQPVAFWCNPISGHNTLYWYLQNLGQGPELLIRYENEEAVDDSQLPKDRFSAERLKGVDSTLKIQPAELGDSAVYLCASSERTGGVYNEQFFGPGTRLTVL.

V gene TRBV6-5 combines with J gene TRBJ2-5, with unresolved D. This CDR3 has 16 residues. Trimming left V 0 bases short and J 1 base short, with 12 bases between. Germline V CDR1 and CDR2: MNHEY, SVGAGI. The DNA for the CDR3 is TGTGCCAGCAGTTACTCGAACCAGGCCATCCAAGAGACCCAGTACTTC. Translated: CASSYSNQAIQETQYF.

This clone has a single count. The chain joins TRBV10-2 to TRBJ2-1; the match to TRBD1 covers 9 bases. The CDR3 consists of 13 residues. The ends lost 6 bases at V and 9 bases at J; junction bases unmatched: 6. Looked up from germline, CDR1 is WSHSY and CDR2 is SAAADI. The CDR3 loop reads CASRGTGNAEQFF. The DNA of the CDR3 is TGCGCCAGCAGAGGGACAGGGAACGCTGAGCAGTTCTTC.

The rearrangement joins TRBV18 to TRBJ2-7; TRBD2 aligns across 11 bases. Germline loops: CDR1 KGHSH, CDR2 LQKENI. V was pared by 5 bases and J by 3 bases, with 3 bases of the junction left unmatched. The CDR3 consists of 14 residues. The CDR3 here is CASSGTSGFYEQYF. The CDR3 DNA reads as TGTGCCAGCTCAGGGACTAGCGGATTCTACGAGCAGTACTTC.

DNA of the CDR3: TGCGCCAGCAGCTTGATGAGTGGGAGTAACGAGCAGTACTTC. This sequence encodes CASSLMSGSNEQYF. The chain carries TRBV5-1 and TRBJ2-7; weak D call: TRBD2 (5 bases). Germline CDR1 is SGHRS and CDR2 is YFSETQ. This CDR3 has 14 residues. V dropped 1 base and J dropped 5 bases, with 13 bases sitting between them.

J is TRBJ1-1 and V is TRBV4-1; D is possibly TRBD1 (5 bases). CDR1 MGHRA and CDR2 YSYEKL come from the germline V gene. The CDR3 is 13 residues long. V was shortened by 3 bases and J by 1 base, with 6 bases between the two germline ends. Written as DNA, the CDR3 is TGCGCCAGCAGCCATAGGGGGAACACTGAAGCTTTCTTT. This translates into CASSHRGNTEAFF.

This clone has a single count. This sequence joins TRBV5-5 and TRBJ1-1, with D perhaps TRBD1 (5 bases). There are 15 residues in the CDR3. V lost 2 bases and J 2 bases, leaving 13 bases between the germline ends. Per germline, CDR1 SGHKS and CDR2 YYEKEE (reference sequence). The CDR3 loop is CASSLGLQVNTEAFF. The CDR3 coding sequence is TGTGCCAGCAGCTTAGGTTTACAGGTCAACACTGAAGCTTTCTTT. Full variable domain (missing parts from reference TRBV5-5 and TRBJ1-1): DAGVTQSPTHLIKTRGQQVTLRCSPISGHKSVSWYQQVLGQGPQFIFQYYEKEERGRGNFPDRFSARQFPNYSSELNVNALLLGDSALYLCASSLGLQVNTEAFFGQGTRLTVV.

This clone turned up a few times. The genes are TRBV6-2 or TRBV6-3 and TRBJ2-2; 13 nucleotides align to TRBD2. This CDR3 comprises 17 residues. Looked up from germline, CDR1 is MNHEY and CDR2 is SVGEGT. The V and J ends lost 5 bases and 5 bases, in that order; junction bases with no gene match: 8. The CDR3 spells CASSQLAGGPRTGELFF. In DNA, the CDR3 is TGTGCCAGCAGTCAACTAGCGGGAGGGCCGCGGACCGGGGAGCTGTTTTTT.

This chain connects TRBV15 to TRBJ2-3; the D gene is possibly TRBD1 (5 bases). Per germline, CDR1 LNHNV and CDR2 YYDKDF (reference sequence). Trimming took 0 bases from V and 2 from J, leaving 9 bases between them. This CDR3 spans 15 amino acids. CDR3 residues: CATSRENRFTDTQYF. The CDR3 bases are TGTGCCACCAGCAGAGAGAACAGGTTCACAGATACGCAGTATTTT. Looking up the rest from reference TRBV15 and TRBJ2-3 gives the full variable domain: DAMVIQNPRYQVTQFGKPVTLSCSQTLNHNVMYWYQQKSSQAPKLLFHYYDKDFNNEADTPDNFQSRRPNTSFCFLDIRSPGLGDTAMYLCATSRENRFTDTQYFGPGTRLTVL.

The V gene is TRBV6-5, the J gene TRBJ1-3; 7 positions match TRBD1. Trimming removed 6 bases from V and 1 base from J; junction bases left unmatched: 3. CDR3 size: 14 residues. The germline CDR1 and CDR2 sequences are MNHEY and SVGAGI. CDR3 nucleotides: TGTGCCAGCAGGAACAGGGGATCTGGAAACACCATATATTTT. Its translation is CASRNRGSGNTIYF.

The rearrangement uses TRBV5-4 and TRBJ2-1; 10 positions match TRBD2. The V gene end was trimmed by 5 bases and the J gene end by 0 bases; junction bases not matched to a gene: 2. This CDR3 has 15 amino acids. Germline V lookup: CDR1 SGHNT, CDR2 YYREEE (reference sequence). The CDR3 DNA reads TGTGCCAGCAGTTCTAGCGGGAGCTCCTACAATGAGCAGTTCTTC. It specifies CASSSSGSSYNEQFF.

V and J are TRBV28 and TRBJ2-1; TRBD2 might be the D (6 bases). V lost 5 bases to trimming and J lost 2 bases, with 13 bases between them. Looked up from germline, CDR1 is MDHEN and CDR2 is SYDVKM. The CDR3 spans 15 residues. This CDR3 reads CASSKGGPPYNEQFF. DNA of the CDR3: TGTGCCAGCAGTAAGGGAGGCCCCCCCTACAATGAGCAGTTCTTC.

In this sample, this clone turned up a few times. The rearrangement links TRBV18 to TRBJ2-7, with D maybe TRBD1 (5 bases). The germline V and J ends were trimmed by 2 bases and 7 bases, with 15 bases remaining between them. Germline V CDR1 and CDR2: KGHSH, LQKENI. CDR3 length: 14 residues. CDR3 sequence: CASSPGAQLLEQYF. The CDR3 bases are TGTGCCAGCTCACCAGGGGCCCAATTGTTGGAGCAGTACTTC.

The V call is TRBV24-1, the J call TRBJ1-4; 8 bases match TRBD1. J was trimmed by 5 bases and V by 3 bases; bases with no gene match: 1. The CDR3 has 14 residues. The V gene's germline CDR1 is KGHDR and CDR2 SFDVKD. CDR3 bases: TGTGCCACCAGTGATACAGGGGGGAATGAAAAACTGTTTTTT. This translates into CATSDTGGNEKLFF.

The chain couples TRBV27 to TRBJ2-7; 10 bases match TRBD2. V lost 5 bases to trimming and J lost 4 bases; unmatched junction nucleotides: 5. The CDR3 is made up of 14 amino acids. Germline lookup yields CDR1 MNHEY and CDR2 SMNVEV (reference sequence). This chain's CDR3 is CASSPRTSGYEQYF. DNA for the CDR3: TGTGCCAGCAGTCCCAGGACTAGCGGATACGAGCAGTACTTC.

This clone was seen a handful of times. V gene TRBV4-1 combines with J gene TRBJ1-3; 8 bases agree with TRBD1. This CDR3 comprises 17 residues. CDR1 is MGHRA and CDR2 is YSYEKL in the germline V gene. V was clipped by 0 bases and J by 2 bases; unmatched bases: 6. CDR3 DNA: TGCGCCAGCAGCCAAGATATCGTCAGGGGGCCTGGAAACACCATATATTTT. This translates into CASSQDIVRGPGNTIYF.

The CDR3 is CASSVGQGDEQYF. CDR3 DNA: TGTGCCAGCAGCGTAGGGCAGGGGGACGAGCAGTACTTC. The V call is TRBV9, the J call TRBJ2-7; 7 positions agree with TRBD1. This CDR3 has 13 amino acids. V gave up 0 bases and J gave up 5 bases; unmatched junction bases: 2. Germline V lookup: CDR1 SGDLS, CDR2 YYNGEE.

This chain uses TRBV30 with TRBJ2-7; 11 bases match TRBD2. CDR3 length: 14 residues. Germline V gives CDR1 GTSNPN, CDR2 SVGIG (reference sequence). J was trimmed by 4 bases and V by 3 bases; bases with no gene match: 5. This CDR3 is CAWRLAGGGYEQYF. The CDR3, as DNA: TGTGCCTGGAGGTTAGCGGGAGGGGGTTACGAGCAGTACTTC.

The CDR3 DNA follows: TGTGCCAGCAGTGTGGAGGAAAATCAGCCCCAGCATTTT. It codes for CASSVEENQPQHF. The chain couples TRBV2 to TRBJ1-5; D not resolved. The CDR3 spans 13 residues. In germline, CDR1 is SNHLY, CDR2 FYNNEI. Trimming pared 4 bases from V and 4 bases from J, leaving 8 bases between.